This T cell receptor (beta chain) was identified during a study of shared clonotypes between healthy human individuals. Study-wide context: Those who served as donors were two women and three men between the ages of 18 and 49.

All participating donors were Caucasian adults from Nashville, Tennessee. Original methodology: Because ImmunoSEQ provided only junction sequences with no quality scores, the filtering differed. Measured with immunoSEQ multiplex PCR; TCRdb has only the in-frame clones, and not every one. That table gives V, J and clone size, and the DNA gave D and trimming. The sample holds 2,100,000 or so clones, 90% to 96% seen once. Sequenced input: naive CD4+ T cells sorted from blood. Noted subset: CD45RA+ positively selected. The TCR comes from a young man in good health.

This chain's CDR3 is CASSVGLAGGKGTQYF. The CDR3 DNA follows: TGCGCCAGCAGTGTTGGACTAGCGGGAGGGAAGGGTACGCAGTATTTT. The gene calls are TRBV10-1 and TRBJ2-3, with 15 nucleotides matching TRBD2. The CDR3 runs 16 residues. V was clipped by 4 bases and J by 8 bases; unmatched bases: 7. The V gene's germline CDR1 is WNHNN and CDR2 SYGVQD (reference sequence).